The present entry profiles one TCR beta chain with its context. The data derive from a study of blood T cell repertoires in COVID-19. Background on the study: Samples representing acute and convalescent COVID-19 were sourced from the United States, Italy and Spain.

Researchers sorted participants into cohorts using their self-reported clinical history. For recovered donors of Cohort 3, there were two negative PCRs, clearance, or symptom resolution. Germline V gene lookup returns CDR1 SGHRS and CDR2 YFSETQ. V was clipped by 4 bases and J by 3 bases, with 16 bases between them. This CDR3 contains 15 residues. Source study methods: Estimated nucleated cell counts came from reference gene primer amplification. Clones were read by immunoSEQ multiplex PCR, and TCRdb kept only the in-frame ones, dropping some. The V and J calls and clone size are taken from that table; D and trimming were inferred from the DNA. The data show 250,000 or so clones, about 80% seen once.

The chain combines TRBV5-1 with TRBJ1-1; D not resolved. This receptor was taken from a man aged 50-60 years who had recovered from COVID-19. The sequenced material came from PBMCs or T cells enriched from blood (not recorded which). CDR3 sequence: CASSLASGSYTEAFF. The CDR3 DNA reads as TGCGCCAGCAGCCTTGCGAGCGGCTCCTACACTGAAGCTTTCTTT.